These T cell receptor beta chains were read from a single sample in a study of T cell responses to AZD1222 COVID-19 vaccine. Repertoires were generated with immunoSEQ multiplex PCR, while TCRdb's copy carries only in-frame clones and drops some. Seen here are 150,000 or so clones, about 93% observed once, and the top ten hold approximately 2.1%. The sample consisted of peripheral blood, taken on day 0 of AZD1222 vaccination. Every receptor here comes from an adult in good health. The CDR3 runs from the conserved cysteine through the conserved F or W. Each record gives: J gene, D gene, clone size, V gene, CDR3 protein, CDR3 DNA. A D gene is named only where the DNA matches it firmly. The size field is filled for only some rows; it gives once, few, many or a size class.

>TRBJ1-1|.|.|TRBV18
CASSPFLGGGPMNTEAFF
TGTGCCAGCTCACCCTTTCTTGGTGGCGGTCCAATGAACACTGAAGCTTTCTTT
>TRBJ1-5|.|.|TRBV10-3
CAISESHLPGEPPYSNQPQHF
TGTGCCATCAGTGAGTCCCATCTCCCAGGGGAACCCCCCTATAGCAATCAGCCCCAGCATTTT
>TRBJ1-2|.|once|TRBV24-1
CATRSASGFEVLTQAYGYTF
TGTGCCACCAGGTCGGCCTCGGGGTTCGAGGTCTTAACCCAGGCCTATGGCTACACCTTC
>TRBJ2-2|.|.|TRBV9
CASSPSGFAANTGELFF
TGTGCCAGCAGCCCCAGCGGGTTTGCCGCTAACACCGGGGAGCTGTTTTTT
>TRBJ1-1|.|.|TRBV7-8
CASEGWGVGDTEAFF
TGTGCCAGCGAGGGCTGGGGGGTAGGGGACACTGAAGCTTTCTTT
>TRBJ1-5|TRBD1|.|TRBV19
CASSIMTGSQPQHF
TGTGCCAGTAGTATAATGACAGGGAGTCAGCCCCAGCATTTT
>TRBJ2-7|.|.|TRBV6-5
CASSYLKSYEQYF
TGTGCCAGCAGTTACCTCAAATCCTACGAGCAGTACTTC
>TRBJ1-2|TRBD1|.|TRBV27
CASSTTGGAFLYGYTF
TGTGCCAGCAGTACGACAGGGGGCGCGTTTCTCTATGGCTACACCTTC
>TRBJ2-5|.|once|TRBV3-1/TRBV3-2
CASSQHAKETQYF
TGTGCCAGCAGCCAACATGCCAAAGAGACCCAGTACTTC
>TRBJ2-7|.|.|TRBV6-5
CASSYRGGYEQYF
TGTGCCAGCAGTTACAGGGGAGGCTACGAGCAGTACTTC
>TRBJ2-7|TRBD2|.|TRBV5-4
CASSSGLAGAYEQYF
TGTGCCAGCAGTTCTGGACTAGCGGGGGCCTACGAGCAGTACTTC
>TRBJ1-2|.|.|TRBV2
CASSRSAYGYTF
TGTGCCAGCAGCAGGAGCGCCTATGGCTACACCTTC
>TRBJ2-5|TRBD2|.|TRBV6-1
CASSELATSRDLYQETQYF
TGTGCCAGCAGTGAACTCGCGACTAGCAGGGATTTGTACCAAGAGACCCAGTACTTC
>TRBJ2-1|TRBD2|.|TRBV7-2
CASSLDLAGIYNEQFF
TGTGCCAGCAGCTTAGATTTAGCGGGGATATACAATGAGCAGTTCTTC
>TRBJ1-5|.|.|TRBV11-2
CASSFGAGLGNQPQHF
TGTGCCAGCAGCTTTGGGGCAGGGCTGGGCAATCAGCCCCAGCATTTT
>TRBJ1-1|.|once|TRBV11-2
CASSALLGTEAFF
TGTGCCAGCAGCGCACTCTTGGGCACTGAAGCTTTCTTT
>TRBJ2-1|.|.|TRBV5-1
CASTETSYNEQFF
TGCGCCAGCACCGAAACCTCCTACAATGAGCAGTTCTTC
>TRBJ1-2|.|.|TRBV19
CASSIGRQLYYGYTF
TGTGCCAGTAGTATTGGTAGACAGCTTTACTATGGCTACACCTTC
>TRBJ1-2|.|.|TRBV9
CASSVGWDTYGYTF
TGTGCCAGCAGCGTAGGGTGGGATACCTATGGCTACACCTTC
>TRBJ1-6|.|.|TRBV18
CASSPSGPRDSPLHF
TGTGCCAGCTCACCTTCGGGACCAAGGGATTCACCCCTCCACTTT
>TRBJ1-5|TRBD1|.|TRBV6-7
CASSYSGTGGFSNQPQHF
TGTGCCAGCAGTTACTCCGGGACAGGGGGTTTTAGCAATCAGCCCCAGCATTTT
>TRBJ1-2|.|.|TRBV29-1
CSVGPEANYGYTF
TGCAGCGTTGGGCCGGAAGCTAACTATGGCTACACCTTC
>TRBJ2-2|.|.|TRBV4-1
CASSQKWDIYTGELFF
TGCGCCAGCAGCCAAAAATGGGACATCTACACCGGGGAGCTGTTTTTT
>TRBJ2-7|TRBD2|.|TRBV14
CASSLGGVYEQYF
TGTGCCAGCAGCCTGGGGGGGGTCTACGAGCAGTACTTC
>TRBJ2-1|.|.|TRBV2
CASRVESSAQFF
TGTGCCAGCAGGGTTGAGTCTAGCGCGCAGTTCTTC
>TRBJ2-3|.|once|TRBV11-2
CASSLGNRLAITDTQYF
TGTGCCAGCAGCTTAGGAAACCGTCTAGCGATAACAGATACGCAGTATTTT
>TRBJ2-5|.|.|TRBV9
CASSVARGYRETQYF
TGTGCCAGCAGCGTAGCTCGGGGATATAGAGAGACCCAGTACTTC
>TRBJ2-1|.|.|TRBV3-1/TRBV3-2
CAVGLHQSSYNEQFF
TGTGCCGTCGGACTTCACCAGAGCTCCTACAATGAGCAGTTCTTC
>TRBJ2-7|TRBD1|.|TRBV10-3
CAIRPGQGAYEQYF
TGTGCCATCAGACCGGGACAGGGGGCCTACGAGCAGTACTTC
>TRBJ2-3|TRBD2|.|TRBV27
CASRIGLAGAPDTQYF
TGTGCCAGCAGAATCGGACTAGCGGGGGCCCCAGATACGCAGTATTTT
>TRBJ1-5|.|.|TRBV7-8
CASSEQISNQPQHF
TGTGCCAGCAGCGAACAGATTAGCAATCAGCCCCAGCATTTT
>TRBJ1-1|.|.|TRBV9
CASSVGGESTEAFF
TGTGCCAGCAGCGTAGGAGGGGAGAGCACTGAAGCTTTCTTT